The clone carrying this T cell receptor (beta chain) was counted between two and nine times. The antigen is unknown. One end of the junction fails to match germline, which may point to a read error. Other DNA sequences in the same sample also yield this CDR3. Germline V gene data show CDR1 as SGHNT and CDR2 as YENEEA. This CDR3 region has 16 residues. The data were obtained in a study of glioma-infiltrating T cells after dendritic cell vaccination. Notes on the study in general: The cohort had few patients with full blood and tumor sets.

Selection required adequate fresh-frozen tumor tissue plus more than two years' survival data. Data came from immunoSEQ multiplex PCR; TCRdb stores just in-frame clones and leaves some out. The sample has more than 30,000 clones, over 90% seen once. The specimen comprised blood, sampled before dendritic cell vaccination. The clonotype comes from a human donor with glioblastoma. V and J are TRBV11-3 and TRBJ1-6; 7 positions agree with TRBD1. As DNA, the CDR3 is TGTGCCAGCAGCCCGCGACAGGGAACCTATAATTCCCCCCTCCACTTT. This codes for CASSPRQGTYNSPLHF.